The clone carrying this T cell receptor beta chain was seen ten or more times. Its target is not known. The data belong to a study of shared clonotypes between healthy human individuals. The study, taken as a whole, reports: For naive CD4 cells, approximately 4.7% of clonotypes were shared across a few donors.

Assay used: immunoSEQ multiplex PCR; TCRdb lists only in-frame clones, some missing. The sample has hundreds of thousands of clones, approximately 79% seen once. Germline-derived CDR1 and CDR2 are SGHRS and YFSETQ. V dropped 0 bases and J dropped 3 bases, with 14 bases sitting between them. The CDR3 has 16 residues. The source is a woman between 25 and 40 years old in good health. The sequenced material came from memory CD4+ T cells sorted from blood. This sample's subset: CD45RA-negative fraction. The rearrangement uses TRBV5-1 and TRBJ2-3; D ambiguous. CDR3 loop: CASSLGVDPSTDTQYF. The CDR3 nucleotides read TGCGCCAGCAGCTTGGGGGTGGACCCTAGTACAGATACGCAGTATTTT.